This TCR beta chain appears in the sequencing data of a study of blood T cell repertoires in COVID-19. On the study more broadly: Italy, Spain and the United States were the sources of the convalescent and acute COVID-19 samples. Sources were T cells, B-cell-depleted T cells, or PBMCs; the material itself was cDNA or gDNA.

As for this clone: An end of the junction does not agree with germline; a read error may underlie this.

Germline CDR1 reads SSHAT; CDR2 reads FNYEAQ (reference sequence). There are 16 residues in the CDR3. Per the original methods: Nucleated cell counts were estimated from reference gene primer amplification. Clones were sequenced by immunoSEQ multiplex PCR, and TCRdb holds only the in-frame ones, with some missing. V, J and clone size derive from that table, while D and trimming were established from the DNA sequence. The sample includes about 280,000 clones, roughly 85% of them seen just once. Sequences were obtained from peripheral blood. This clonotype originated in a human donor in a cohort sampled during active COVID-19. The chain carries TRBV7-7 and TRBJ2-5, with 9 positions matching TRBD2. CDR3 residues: CASSRGAGGMVETQYF. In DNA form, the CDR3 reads TGTGCTAGCAGCAGGGGAGCGGGAGGAATGGTAGAGACCCAGTACTTC.